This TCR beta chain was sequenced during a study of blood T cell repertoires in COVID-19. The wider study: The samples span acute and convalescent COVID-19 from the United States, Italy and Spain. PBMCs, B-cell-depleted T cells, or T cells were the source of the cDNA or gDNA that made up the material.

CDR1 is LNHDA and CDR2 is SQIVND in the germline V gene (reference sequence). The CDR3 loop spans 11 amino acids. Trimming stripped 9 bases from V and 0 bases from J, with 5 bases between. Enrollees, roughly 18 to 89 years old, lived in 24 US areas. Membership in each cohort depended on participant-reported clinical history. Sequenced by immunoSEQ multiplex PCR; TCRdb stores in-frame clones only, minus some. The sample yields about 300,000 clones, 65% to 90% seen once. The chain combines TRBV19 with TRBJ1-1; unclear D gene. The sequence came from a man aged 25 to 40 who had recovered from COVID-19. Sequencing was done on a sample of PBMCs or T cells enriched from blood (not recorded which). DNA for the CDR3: TGTGCCAGCCGTTTGAACACTGAAGCTTTCTTT. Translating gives CASRLNTEAFF.